These 17 T cell receptor beta chains originate from one sample sequenced in a study of T cells in women clearing cervical HPV infection (dated by TCRdb to 2016 to 2018). The method behind the library was the immunoSEQ multiplex PCR assay. TCRdb mirrors the immuneACCESS table, restricted to in-frame sequences. Some clones are absent from its copies; in checked studies, under half trace to an unresolved V gene, and the reason for the others is unknown. The sample table records 20,000 to 25,000 clones. 7.5% to 10% of the sample goes to the ten largest clones. Specimen: blood buffy coat. These TCRs come from a woman aged 18-70 years with a cervical HPV16 infection that either progressed to CIN3+ or cleared (not recorded which).

The CDR3 DNA, read in part, is TGTGCCAGCAGTGAGGGGGGGAAGCTTGGTGGC. Its protein product is CASSEGGKLGG. The entire CDR3 protein reads CASSEGGKLGGYTF. The J gene is TRBJ1-2, the V gene TRBV6-1; D may be TRBD1 (5 bases). Read sequence stops 3 residues before the CDR3 end, and the germline J gene provides the missing end. Germline assignment: CDR1 MNHNS and CDR2 SASEGT. The length of the CDR3 is 14 residues. The V and J ends lost 3 bases and 7 bases respectively, with 15 bases between them.

A word on this clone: The CDR3 goes on 3 residues after the read ends, and that part is filled in from the germline J gene. At the DNA level, this CDR3 is encoded by other sequences in the same sample as well. The chain is built from TRBV7-9 and TRBJ2-7; unclear D gene. The V and J ends lost 2 bases and 5 bases respectively, with 7 bases between them. In germline, CDR1 is SEHNR, CDR2 FQNEAQ (reference sequence). CDR3 length: 12 amino acids. The sequenced part of the CDR3 DNA is TGTGCCAGCAGCTTAAAGGGTAACGAG. It codes for CASSLKGNE. The whole CDR3 sequence is CASSLKGNEQYF.

Note on this clone: The CDR3 end falls 3 residues outside the read, so it is completed with the germline J gene. The rearrangement links TRBV19 to TRBJ1-1, with 7 bases that match TRBD1. The CDR3 sequence is 16 residues long. V was pared by 0 bases and J by 5 bases, with 9 bases of the junction left unmatched. From germline, CDR1 is LNHDA and CDR2 SQIVND (reference sequence). The sequenced CDR3 bases are TGTGCCAGTAGTATAGATCCTGACAGGGTAGGAACTGAA. Translation gives CASSIDPDRVGTE. The whole CDR3 protein reads CASSIDPDRVGTEAFF.

A word on this clone: The read finishes 3 residues shy of the CDR3 end, and the germline J gene is used to complete it. This chain links TRBV7-3 with TRBJ1-6, with D possibly being TRBD1 (6 bases). The V end was cut by 2 bases, the J end by 6 bases, with 11 bases between. CDR1 is SGHTA and CDR2 is FQGTGA in the germline V gene. CDR3 length: 15 amino acids. The sequenced part of the CDR3 DNA is TGTGCCAGCAGCTTATGGGGGGGCAGTAATTCACCC. Its translation: CASSLWGGSNSP. The CDR3 in full is CASSLWGGSNSPLHF.

As regards this clone: The read halts 3 residues ahead of the CDR3 end, with the missing end drawn from the germline J gene. This chain joins TRBV7-3 and TRBJ2-1, with TRBD2 identical over 9 bases. V dropped 5 bases and J dropped 2; count of bases not matched to a gene: 4. This CDR3 has 15 residues. Germline CDR1 reads SGHTA; CDR2 reads FQGTGA. The CDR3 bases that were read are TGTGCCAGCAGCCCGGGACTAGCCACCTACAATGAG. It is translated as CASSPGLATYNE. The CDR3 reads in full as CASSPGLATYNEQFF.

With regard to this clone: From the germline J gene comes the end of the CDR3, since the read stops 3 residues before it. The chain couples TRBV11-3 to TRBJ2-2; D unclear. Germline V CDR1 and CDR2: SGHNT, YENEEA. This CDR3 region has 13 residues. V lost 8 bases, J lost 1 base, and 8 bases lay in between. Partial CDR3 DNA: TGTGCCAGCGCCAGAGTGAACACCGGGGAG. As protein: CASARVNTGE. The whole CDR3 sequence reads CASARVNTGELFF.

Concerning this clone itself: The CDR3 is cut off 3 residues early in the read; its end comes from the germline J gene. V usage is TRBV29-1 and J usage is TRBJ2-7; D might be TRBD1 or TRBD2, each matching 6 bases. Germline CDR1 is SQVTM and CDR2 is ANQGSEA. Trimming shortened V by 5 bases and J by 3 bases, and 17 bases separated the two germline ends. The CDR3 contains 14 residues. The covered CDR3 bases are TGCAGCGTTAAGCTCGGAGGGGGAAGCTACGAG. This gives the protein CSVKLGGGSYE. The CDR3, in full, reads CSVKLGGGSYEQYF.

A remark on this clone: The read comes to an end 3 residues before the CDR3 does, leaving the germline J gene to fill in the end. The chain links TRBV30 to TRBJ2-3; D might be TRBD1 (6 bases). The V end was cut by 2 bases, the J end by 6 bases, with 12 bases between. The germline gives CDR1 GTSNPN, CDR2 SVGIG (reference sequence). This CDR3 spans 13 amino acids. The DNA read from the CDR3 is TGTGCCTGGAGTTTAGGCAGGGGCGATACG. It yields the protein CAWSLGRGDT. The CDR3, in full, reads CAWSLGRGDTQYF.

Points on this clone: The read is 3 residues too short to cover the CDR3 end, so that end is filled in from the germline J gene. The chain recombines TRBV20-1 with TRBJ2-1; 12 bases line up with TRBD1. Germline values: CDR1 DFQATT, CDR2 SNEGSKA (reference sequence). Unmatched junction bases numbered 2, after V lost 7 bases and J lost 7 bases. The CDR3 covers 12 residues. The CDR3 here is CSVGQGANEQFF. CDR3 DNA (partial): TGCAGTGTGGGACAGGGGGCAAATGAG.

As to this clone: Read sequence stops 3 residues before the CDR3 end, and the germline J gene provides the missing end. The V and J genes are TRBV29-1 and TRBJ1-1; 12 bases line up with TRBD1. Per the germline V gene, CDR1 is SQVTM and CDR2 is ANQGSEA. J was trimmed by 4 bases and V by 4 bases; bases with no gene match: 7. The CDR3 sequence is 15 residues long. The sequenced part of the CDR3 DNA is TGCAGCGTTGGGTCTGGGACAGGGGGCTCCACTGAA. This gives the protein CSVGSGTGGSTE. The full CDR3 sequence reads CSVGSGTGGSTEAFF.

Comments on this clone: The read ends 3 residues shy of where the CDR3 ends; the end is completed using the germline J gene. The chain employs TRBV7-9 and TRBJ2-1; D might be TRBD1 (5 bases). The CDR3 extends over 15 amino acids. Trimming stripped 1 base from V and 7 bases from J, with 14 bases between. CDR1 and CDR2 (germline): SEHNR, FQNEAQ (reference sequence). CDR3 sequence reads: CASSLDVTVTNEQFF. The CDR3 DNA, read in part, is TGTGCCAGCAGCTTAGATGTGACAGTGACAAATGAG.

With regard to this clone: The read stops 3 residues short of the end of the CDR3; the missing end is completed from the germline J gene. The rearrangement uses TRBV10-3 and TRBJ2-7, with D tentatively TRBD1 (5 bases). V was shortened by 0 bases and J by 2 bases, with 8 bases between the two germline ends. Germline loops: CDR1 ENHRY, CDR2 SYGVKD. The CDR3 is made up of 14 amino acids. CDR3 DNA (partial): TGTGCCATCAGTGAGTCTGCAGGGACCTACGAG. It encodes CAISESAGTYE. The whole CDR3 protein is CAISESAGTYEQYF.

CDR3 bases read: TGTGCCAGCAGTTTAGGGACTACCGTTCGGAACGAG. Translation: CASSLGTTVRNE. The full-length CDR3 reads as CASSLGTTVRNEQYF. The V gene is TRBV27, the J gene TRBJ2-7, with 7 nucleotides matching TRBD2. The read ends 3 residues before the CDR3 terminus; that terminus is restored from the germline J gene. CDR3 length: 15 residues. J gave up 5 bases and V 2 bases, and 9 bases lay outside the gene matches. Germline-derived CDR1 and CDR2 are MNHEY and SMNVEV (reference sequence).

Comment on this clone: The sequence runs out 3 residues before the end of the CDR3; the remainder is reconstructed from the germline J gene. The chain links TRBV11-3 to TRBJ2-5, with a weak D call TRBD1 (5 bases). This CDR3 spans 14 amino acids. V was pared by 6 bases and J by 0 bases, with 11 bases between. Germline lookup yields CDR1 SGHNT and CDR2 YENEEA. This chain's CDR3 is CASRSPDNQETQYF. CDR3 DNA, as far as it was read: TGTGCCAGCAGATCCCCGGACAACCAAGAGACC.

About this clone itself: The read comes to an end 3 residues before the CDR3 does, leaving the germline J gene to fill in the end. V is TRBV7-9 and J is TRBJ1-1; 9 bases agree with TRBD1. There are 14 residues in the CDR3. V shed 5 bases, J shed 3 bases, and the junction held 4 bases outside the gene matches. Per the germline V gene, CDR1 is SEHNR and CDR2 is FQNEAQ (reference sequence). CDR3 bases read: TGTGCCAGCAGCCTACAGGGGGCAGACACTGAA. It specifies CASSLQGADTE. The full CDR3 sequence reads CASSLQGADTEAFF.

On this clone: The CDR3 end lies 3 residues beyond the end of the read and is filled in from the germline J gene. The V gene is TRBV5-1, the J gene TRBJ2-5; a weak D match, TRBD1 (6 bases). CDR1 is SGHRS, CDR2 YFSETQ, per germline. V was pared by 8 bases and J by 4 bases, with 21 bases between. The CDR3 sequence is 15 residues long. The part of the CDR3 DNA that was read is TGCGCCAGTAAACGGCGGCAGGGGATCGGAGAGACC. Translating gives CASKRRQGIGET. From start to end, the CDR3 is CASKRRQGIGETQYF.

Concerning this clone: The CDR3 goes on 3 residues after the read ends, and that part is filled in from the germline J gene. The chain recombines TRBV7-2 with TRBJ1-5; no definite D call. The CDR3 extends over 15 amino acids. The V and J ends lost 8 bases and 0 bases respectively, with 14 bases between them. CDR1 and CDR2 from the germline V gene are SGHTA and FQGNSA. CDR3 DNA (partial): TGTGCCAGCCGATTAGGACGGGGTAGCAATCAGCCC. Its translation is CASRLGRGSNQP. The full-length CDR3 reads as CASRLGRGSNQPQHF.